This T cell receptor (beta chain) was captured by sequencing in a study of blood T cells in healthy people across ages. Study-wide findings and caveats: Age brought a roughly linear fall in TCR beta diversity measured per million T cells. PBMCs went unsorted, and a conclusive naive versus antigen-experienced comparison was therefore prevented.

This clonotype was seen more than once but under ten times. The antigen is not known. This CDR3 is 12 amino acids long. Germline V gene data show CDR1 as MNHEY and CDR2 as SMNVEV (reference sequence). The V and J ends lost 5 bases and 15 bases respectively, with 17 bases between them. About 10 milliliters of peripheral blood were drawn from each donor into EDTA-treated tubes. Primed by a sample-barcoded 5' primer and a J-beta primer mix, a second PCR proceeded for roughly 6 to 12 cycles. Carrying 12 random nucleotides, a template-switch adaptor labeled each individual cDNA molecule. TCRdb analysed the 5' RACE reads with MiXCR anew, one entry per CDR3 protein. The table lists some 1.6 million distinct CDR3 sequences, around 35% of them singletons.

This clonotype was sampled from a woman in her twenties or thirties in good health. Specimen: blood. V usage is TRBV27 and J usage is TRBJ2-4; TRBD1 or TRBD2 may be the D gene (5 bases each). The chain's CDR3 is CASSGAHGEGYF. CDR3 in DNA: TGTGCCAGCAGTGGGGCTCACGGTGAGGGGTACTTC.